These 26 T cell receptor beta chains were sequenced from one sample in a study of CDR3 diversity in severe acne. Using its own MiXCR run on the PCR reads, TCRdb lists one record per CDR3 protein. The table records under 100,000 distinct CDR3 sequences, 45% to 50% of them present only once. The sample consisted of blood. Receptor source: a male donor in good health, serving as a control.

As concerns this clonotype: At one of its ends the junction is not consistent with the germline gene, which may arise from a read error. The rearrangement links TRBV3-1 to TRBJ1-2; D might be TRBD1 (5 bases). In germline, CDR1 is LGHDT, CDR2 YNNKEL (reference sequence). The length of the CDR3 is 11 residues. CDR3 protein: CASSTPSTRVF. CDR3 nucleotide sequence: TGTGCCAGCAGCACGCCGTCGACCAGGGTATTC.

The table lists this clonotype with many counts. This chain links TRBV9 with TRBJ2-7; D gene unclear. The V and J ends lost 4 bases and 3 bases respectively, with 14 bases between them. This CDR3 has 14 amino acids. The germline V gene encodes CDR1 SGDLS and CDR2 YYNGEE. CDR3: CASSLDQWGYEQYF. The CDR3 bases are TGTGCCAGCAGCCTGGACCAATGGGGCTACGAGCAGTACTTC. Full variable domain (remainder filled in from reference TRBV9 and TRBJ2-7): DSGVTQTPKHLITATGQRVTLRCSPRSGDLSVYWYQQSLDQGLQFLIQYYNGEERAKGNILERFSAQQFPDLHSELNLSSLELGDSALYFCASSLDQWGYEQYFGPGTRLTVT.

This clonotype was seen a handful of times. V is TRBV12-3 or TRBV12-4 and J is TRBJ1-5; D is undetermined. CDR3 length: 14 residues. Trimming removed 5 bases from V and 1 base from J, with 9 bases in between. The CDR3, as DNA: TGTGCCAGCAGTGGGGTGGAAAGCAATCAGCCCCAGCATTTT. The encoded protein is CASSGVESNQPQHF.

Turning to this clonotype: Given the absence of the conserved phenylalanine or tryptophan at the CDR3 end, a read error is likely. The limits of the CDR3 on the DNA are not certain, so only TCRdb's listed CDR3 is given. The chain carries TRBV2 and TRBJ1-1. Germline V gene data show CDR1 as SNHLY and CDR2 as FYNNEI. The CDR3 has 12 residues if both end residues are counted. Here the CDR3 reads CASSESGALTRI.

This clonotype showed up just a few times. This chain joins TRBV6-6 and TRBJ2-2; D is ambiguous. The V gene's germline CDR1 is MNHNY and CDR2 SVGAGI (reference sequence). The CDR3 runs to 13 residues. Trimming took 2 bases from V and 7 from J, leaving 8 bases between them. Here the CDR3 reads CASSYRDGGELFF. CDR3 nucleotides: TGTGCCAGCAGTTACCGAGACGGCGGGGAGCTGTTTTTT.

The rearrangement joins TRBV20-1 to TRBJ1-1; the match to TRBD1 covers 8 bases. Unmatched junction bases numbered 18, after V lost 3 bases and J lost 6 bases. This CDR3 has 17 amino acids. Germline values: CDR1 DFQATT, CDR2 SNEGSKA (reference sequence). The CDR3 region has the DNA TGCAGTGCTAGGACGACACCGGGACAGGTTCAAGATTCTGAAGCTTTCTTT. Its protein product is CSARTTPGQVQDSEAFF.

The chain employs TRBV7-3 and TRBJ2-7; D possibly corresponds to TRBD1 (6 bases). The CDR3 extends over 14 amino acids. In germline, CDR1 is SGHTA, CDR2 FQGTGA. Trimming cost V 5 bases and J 0 bases, with 11 bases left between them. CDR3 sequence: CASSPGHLSYEQYF. The DNA for the CDR3 is TGTGCCAGCAGCCCGGGACACCTCTCCTACGAGCAGTACTTC.

V is TRBV4-1 and J is TRBJ1-2; tentative D call: TRBD1 (5 bases). Between the trimmed V and J ends, which lost 4 bases and 4 bases, there was a span of 19 bases. The CDR3 contains 16 residues. Germline V lookup: CDR1 MGHRA, CDR2 YSYEKL. The CDR3 is CASSPAGDRGTYGYTF. In nucleotides, the CDR3 is TGCGCCAGCAGCCCAGCCGGGGACCGAGGAACCTATGGCTACACCTTC.

The chain couples TRBV20-1 to TRBJ2-7; TRBD1 matches 9 bases. The germline V gene has CDR1 DFQATT and CDR2 SNEGSKA (reference sequence). The length of the CDR3 is 12 residues. Germline trimming cut 6 bases from V and 6 bases from J; bases unmatched to any gene: 6. The CDR3: CSARTGGSEQYF. The CDR3, as DNA: TGCAGTGCACGAACAGGGGGCTCCGAGCAGTACTTC.

This clonotype came up many times. The chain uses TRBV25-1 and TRBJ1-2; D gene ambiguous. Trimming took off 1 base at V and 8 bases at J, with 11 bases between the two ends. Germline CDR1 is MGHDK and CDR2 is SYGVNS. CDR3 size: 13 residues. The CDR3 is CASSEFSHWGYTF. CDR3 DNA sequence: TGTGCCAGCAGTGAATTTAGCCACTGGGGCTACACCTTC.

This chain joins TRBV9 and TRBJ2-1; 9 nucleotides align to TRBD2. Losses at the gene ends were 0 bases for V and 4 bases for J; bases not matched to a gene: 11. CDR1 and CDR2 from the germline V gene are SGDLS and YYNGEE. The CDR3 consists of 18 residues. The CDR3 region has the DNA TGTGCCAGCAGCGTAGGGGGGGCTAGCGGGACTAATTACAATGAGCAGTTCTTC. Amino acid sequence: CASSVGGASGTNYNEQFF.

The chain recombines TRBV7-3 with TRBJ2-3; D might be TRBD1 or TRBD2, each matching 5 bases. Germline V lookup: CDR1 SGHTA, CDR2 FQGTGA. There are 14 residues in the CDR3. Trimming left V 5 bases short and J 0 bases short, with 9 bases between. This chain's CDR3 is CASSRDGSTDTQYF. CDR3 nucleotide sequence: TGTGCCAGCAGCAGGGACGGAAGCACAGATACGCAGTATTTT.

This sequence joins TRBV6-5 and TRBJ1-6, with TRBD1 matching over 10 bases. J gave up 13 bases and V 9 bases, and 18 bases lay outside the gene matches. The CDR3 has 16 amino acids. Germline CDR1 is MNHEY and CDR2 is SVGAGI. The CDR3 nucleotides are TGTGCCAGGAGACAGTGGGACAGGGGCCTTCCCTCCCCCCTCCACTTT. Translated, it gives CARRQWDRGLPSPLHF.

This clonotype was seen at least ten times. The rearrangement joins TRBV30 to TRBJ2-7, with D maybe TRBD2 (5 bases). The germline gives CDR1 GTSNPN, CDR2 SVGIG (reference sequence). CDR3 length equals 13 residues. Trimming removed 0 bases from V and 6 bases from J, with 12 bases in between. The CDR3 bases are TGTGCCTGGAGTGTACGCCGGGGTATCGAGCAGTACTTC. As protein: CAWSVRRGIEQYF.

V is TRBV13 and J is TRBJ2-7, with D perhaps TRBD2 (5 bases). This CDR3 is 12 amino acids long. Between the trimmed V and J ends, which lost 5 bases and 7 bases, there was a span of 12 bases. Germline V lookup: CDR1 PRHDT, CDR2 FYEKMQ (reference sequence). The CDR3: CASSLARGEQYF. As DNA, the CDR3 is TGTGCCAGCAGCCTGGCCCGGGGAGAGCAGTACTTC.

The sample holds a few counts of this clonotype. The chain joins TRBV7-9 to TRBJ2-5; D not certain. The CDR3 totals 12 residues. V dropped 5 bases and J dropped 3 bases, with 7 bases sitting between them. Germline values: CDR1 SEHNR, CDR2 FQNEAQ (reference sequence). The CDR3 DNA sequence: TGTGCCAGCAGCCCATCGAAAGAGACCCAGTACTTC. Its translation: CASSPSKETQYF.

The CDR3: CASSPGEGARNQPQHF. In nucleotides, the CDR3 is TGTGCCAGCAGCCCTGGGGAGGGGGCACGCAATCAGCCCCAGCATTTT. The chain couples TRBV6-5 to TRBJ1-5; 7 bases are a match to TRBD1. The germline CDR1 and CDR2 sequences are MNHEY and SVGAGI. Trimming cost V 6 bases and J 2 bases; bases outside gene matches: 10. This CDR3 is 16 amino acids long.

This clonotype was observed a handful of times. The CDR3, as DNA: TGCAGTGCTAGACAGCGTACCCATGGCTACACCTTC. Protein sequence: CSARQRTHGYTF. The chain carries TRBV20-1 and TRBJ1-2; D is undetermined. V lost 2 bases and J lost 6, with 10 bases in between. Germline CDR1 is DFQATT and CDR2 is SNEGSKA (reference sequence). The CDR3 contains 12 residues.

This clonotype was seen more than once but under ten times. The genes are TRBV10-3 and TRBJ2-5; D unclear. This CDR3 is built from 15 residues. Trimming removed 2 bases at V and 4 bases at J, with 14 bases between. Germline CDR1 reads ENHRY; CDR2 reads SYGVKD. The CDR3 reads CAISEGWAARETQYF. Here the CDR3 DNA reads TGTGCCATCAGTGAGGGGTGGGCAGCTCGAGAGACCCAGTACTTC.

This clonotype has ten or more counts. The rearrangement uses TRBV6-2 or TRBV6-3 and TRBJ2-3, with TRBD2 matching 13 bases. Germline-derived CDR1 and CDR2 are MNHEY and SVGEGT. CDR3 length: 18 residues. Unmatched junction bases numbered 14, after V lost 10 bases and J lost 1 base. For the CDR3, the DNA is TGTGCCAACAACGGACTAGCGGGGGAATTTAGGGGCACAGATACGCAGTATTTT. This sequence encodes CANNGLAGEFRGTDTQYF.

The rearrangement uses TRBV6-5 and TRBJ2-3; 9 nucleotides line up with TRBD1. The CDR3 totals 14 residues. Germline V gives CDR1 MNHEY, CDR2 SVGAGI. The V gene end was trimmed by 4 bases and the J gene end by 5 bases; junction bases not matched to a gene: 4. Written as DNA, the CDR3 is TGTGCCAGCAGTTGGACAGGGGAGAGAGATACGCAGTATTTT. It translates to CASSWTGERDTQYF.

The V gene is TRBV28, the J gene TRBJ2-7, with 8 bases lining up with TRBD1. Germline CDR1 MDHEN, CDR2 SYDVKM. The length of the CDR3 is 13 residues. Unmatched junction bases numbered 7, after V lost 5 bases and J lost 7 bases. The CDR3 DNA sequence: TGTGCCAGCAGTCAGGGGGCGTCCAGGGAGCAGTACTTC. Its translation: CASSQGASREQYF.

This clonotype was recorded at least ten times. The chain couples TRBV24-1 to TRBJ1-2; D perhaps matches TRBD1 (5 bases). The V gene lost 4 bases and the J gene lost 4 bases, with 15 bases spanning the gap. CDR1 KGHDR and CDR2 SFDVKD come from the germline V gene. The CDR3 sequence is 15 residues long. The CDR3 region has the DNA TGTGCCACCAGTGAACCTCTGGGACGGACCTATGGCTACACCTTC. Amino acids: CATSEPLGRTYGYTF.

This clonotype was found a few times. The chain has TRBV4-2 and TRBJ2-2, with 9 bases fitting TRBD2. V dropped 0 bases and J dropped 1; count of bases not matched to a gene: 12. CDR1 and CDR2 (germline): LGHNA, YNFKEQ. The CDR3 spans 20 residues. The CDR3 loop is CASSQDRRAGGPRNTGELFF. For the CDR3, the DNA is TGTGCCAGCAGCCAAGATAGACGGGCGGGGGGGCCACGGAACACCGGGGAGCTGTTTTTT.

The chain couples TRBV20-1 to TRBJ2-5; tentative D call: TRBD2 (6 bases). Germline lookup yields CDR1 DFQATT and CDR2 SNEGSKA (reference sequence). Trimming removed 3 bases from V and 3 bases from J, with 8 bases in between. The CDR3 length is 12 residues. CDR3 sequence: CSASAGKETQYF. CDR3 DNA: TGCAGTGCTAGCGCGGGGAAAGAGACCCAGTACTTC.

This chain links TRBV2 with TRBJ2-3, with 8 bases lining up with TRBD2. J gave up 2 bases and V 4 bases, and 5 bases lay outside the gene matches. The CDR3 length is 15 residues. CDR1 SNHLY and CDR2 FYNNEI come from the germline V gene. The CDR3 loop is CASSVSGANTDTQYF. DNA for the CDR3: TGTGCCAGCAGTGTTAGCGGGGCAAACACAGATACGCAGTATTTT. The whole variable domain, remainder taken from reference TRBV2 and TRBJ2-3, is EPEVTQTPSHQVTQMGQEVILRCVPISNHLYFYWYRQILGQKVEFLVSFYNNEISEKSEIFDDQFSVERPDGSNFTLKIRSTKLEDSAMYFCASSVSGANTDTQYFGPGTRLTVL.